What follows are 8 T cell receptor beta chains derived from one specimen sequenced in a study of blood T cell repertoires in COVID-19. This table comes from immunoSEQ multiplex PCR, and its TCRdb copy is limited to in-frame clones, with some not included. The sample includes 150,000 to 200,000 clones, roughly 91% of them seen just once. Sequencing used peripheral blood. The receptors stem from a human donor in a cohort sampled during active COVID-19.

J is TRBJ1-1 and V is TRBV7-9; 8 bases fit TRBD1. Germline assignment: CDR1 SEHNR and CDR2 FQNEAQ (reference sequence). The CDR3 runs to 15 residues. V lost 1 base, J lost 4 bases, and 5 bases stayed unmatched. The CDR3 sequence: CASSLVQGAGTEAFF. DNA for the CDR3: TGTGCCAGCAGCTTAGTCCAGGGGGCGGGCACTGAAGCTTTCTTT.

V gene TRBV6-5 combines with J gene TRBJ2-5, with 8 bases matching TRBD2. CDR1 and CDR2 (germline): MNHEY, SVGAGI. CDR3 length equals 15 residues. After removal of 5 bases from V and 5 bases from J, the junction contained 10 bases not matched to a gene. CDR3 bases: TGTGCCAGCAGTAACCGGGGGGGGCACGGGGAGACCCAGTACTTC. Translated, it gives CASSNRGGHGETQYF.

The chain is built from TRBV7-8 and TRBJ2-3; a possible D gene is TRBD2 (5 bases). Per the germline V gene, CDR1 is SGHVS and CDR2 is FQNEAQ. Trimming shortened V by 0 bases and J by 8 bases, and 12 bases separated the two germline ends. There are 14 residues in the CDR3. The DNA for the CDR3 is TGTGCCAGCAGCTTAGCCGGGGTAGGAGGTACGCAGTATTTT. Residues: CASSLAGVGGTQYF.

CDR3 residues: CASSLWTGGASEQYF. CDR3 DNA: TGTGCCAGCAGCCTCTGGACAGGGGGCGCGTCCGAGCAGTACTTC. The chain is built from TRBV7-9 and TRBJ2-7, with 11 bases fitting TRBD1. This CDR3 is built from 15 residues. Germline loops: CDR1 SEHNR, CDR2 FQNEAQ (reference sequence). J was trimmed by 6 bases and V by 5 bases; bases with no gene match: 9.

The rearrangement uses TRBV5-4 and TRBJ1-1, with D uncertain. Looked up from germline, CDR1 is SGHNT and CDR2 is YYREEE (reference sequence). Trimming removed 4 bases from V and 3 bases from J, with 13 bases in between. This CDR3 region has 14 residues. This chain's CDR3 is CASSPGRAYTEAFF. CDR3 nucleotides: TGTGCCAGCAGCCCCGGGAGGGCCTACACTGAAGCTTTCTTT.

The chain links TRBV27 to TRBJ2-1; no clear D gene. Germline CDR1 is MNHEY and CDR2 is SMNVEV (reference sequence). V was pared by 5 bases and J by 10 bases, with 21 bases between. The CDR3 covers 15 residues. CDR3 sequence reads: CASSPYPLFRVEQFF. CDR3 nucleotides: TGTGCCAGCAGTCCATACCCCCTTTTTCGCGTCGAGCAGTTCTTC.

The J gene is TRBJ1-6, the V gene TRBV27; weak D call: TRBD1 (6 bases). Germline-derived CDR1 and CDR2 are MNHEY and SMNVEV (reference sequence). There are 14 residues in the CDR3. The V end lost 2 bases, the J end lost 9 bases, and 11 bases lay between the germline ends. DNA of the CDR3: TGTGCCAGCAGTTTAACCGCGGGGGCTTCACCCCTCCACTTT. Protein: CASSLTAGASPLHF.

The rearrangement links TRBV19 to TRBJ2-1; maybe TRBD2 (5 bases). CDR3 length: 16 amino acids. Germline V lookup: CDR1 LNHDA, CDR2 SQIVND (reference sequence). V lost 6 bases and J 8 bases, leaving 23 bases between the germline ends. The CDR3 DNA is TGTGCCAGTAGCCACTTCCTAGCCGGCCGGGGTGATGAGCAGTTCTTC. This sequence encodes CASSHFLAGRGDEQFF.